This T cell receptor beta chain was recovered during a study of cytomegalovirus exposure and HLA in healthy donors. Study-wide context: The roughly 130 validation repertoires used the same platform as the 650 to 750 first-cohort repertoires, a later analysis reported. Whole-study results and caveats: Cytomegalovirus-associated TCR beta chains were listed, numbering around 150. Confirmation was obtained in vitro that three CMV-associated chains are specific for CMV antigens.

Comment on this clone: Antigen specificity is unknown.

Profiled with immunoSEQ multiplex PCR; TCRdb holds only in-frame clones, not every one. In the table there are about 180,000 clones, roughly 86% of which are singletons. CDR1 is SGHRS and CDR2 is YFSETQ in the germline V gene. V lost 2 bases to trimming and J lost 5 bases, with 16 bases between them. This CDR3 has 15 residues. Donors were drawn from the roughly 110-subject validation cohort, separate from the approximately 700-subject first cohort. Sequenced input: PBMCs. The sequence came from a man aged 18-30 years in good health and CMV-seropositive. The rearrangement joins TRBV5-1 to TRBJ2-5, with TRBD2 as a possible D gene (6 bases). DNA for the CDR3: TGCGCCAGCAGCTTTATCGGCCCTGCGGGGGAGACCCAGTACTTC. Translating gives CASSFIGPAGETQYF.